This T cell receptor (beta chain) was observed in a study of shared T cell receptors in the human thymus. TCRdb's table, derived via immunoSEQ multiplex PCR, lists solely in-frame clones and lacks some. Among more than 550,000 clones listed, around 87% were seen once. CDR3 size: 14 residues. The V and J ends lost 2 bases and 0 bases respectively, with 8 bases between them. In germline, CDR1 is MDHEN, CDR2 SYDVKM. The sample also formed part of further work on human thymus T cells. That work contributes: Healthy Finnish infants undergoing corrective surgery for congenital heart defects provided the donor material. In corrective heart surgery, resections were taken, and these provided the thymus tissue. V and J genes seemed to be used with bias in thymic and blood repertoires.

This chain links TRBV28 with TRBJ2-7; possible D gene TRBD2, 5 bases. Sequencing was performed on thymocytes. The receptor was isolated from a boy under two years old with a congenital heart defect. CDR3 sequence: CASSLGEGSYEQYF. The CDR3 DNA follows: TGTGCCAGCAGTTTAGGAGAGGGCTCCTACGAGCAGTACTTC.